Below, one T cell receptor (beta chain) is given with its context. These data belong to a study of blood T cell repertoires in COVID-19. Study at large: The origin of the acute and convalescent COVID-19 samples was the United States, Italy and Spain. Nucleic acid was either cDNA or gDNA, and it came from T cells, B-cell-depleted T cells, or PBMCs.

In the original workflow: Reference gene primer amplification in the assay estimated nucleated cell counts. TCRdb's table, derived via immunoSEQ multiplex PCR, lists solely in-frame clones and lacks some. That table is the source of V, J and clone size, and D and trimming were worked out from the DNA. Among about 220,000 clones listed, around 80% were seen once. CDR1 is MGHRA, CDR2 YSYEKL, per germline. The CDR3 loop spans 14 amino acids. Deletions cut 4 bases from V and 8 bases from J, with 14 bases between. The gene calls are TRBV4-1 and TRBJ2-2, with D perhaps matching TRBD1 (6 bases). The sample was peripheral blood. The sequence was obtained from a young man with active or convalescent COVID-19. CDR3 protein: CASSPGASLGELFF. CDR3 bases: TGCGCCAGCAGCCCAGGGGCTAGTCTAGGGGAGCTGTTTTTT.